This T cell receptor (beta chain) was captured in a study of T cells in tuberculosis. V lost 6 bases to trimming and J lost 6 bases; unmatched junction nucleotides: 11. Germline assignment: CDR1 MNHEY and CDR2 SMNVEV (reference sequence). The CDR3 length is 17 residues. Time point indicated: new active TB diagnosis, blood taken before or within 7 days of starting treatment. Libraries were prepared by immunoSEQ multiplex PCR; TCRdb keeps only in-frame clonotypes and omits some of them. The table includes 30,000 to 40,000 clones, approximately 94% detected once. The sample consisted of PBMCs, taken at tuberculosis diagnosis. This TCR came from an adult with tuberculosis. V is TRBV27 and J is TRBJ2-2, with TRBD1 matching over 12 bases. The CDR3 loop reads CASSLKAGTGGAGELFF. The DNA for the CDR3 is TGTGCCAGCAGCCTAAAAGCCGGGACAGGGGGCGCCGGGGAGCTGTTTTTT.